The entry below describes one TCR beta chain. What it recognizes is unknown. Nashville, Tennessee was home to all donors, each a Caucasian adult. This record comes from a study of shared clonotypes between healthy human individuals. On the study more broadly: Each donor's CD4 naive and CD4 memory cells filled three plates apiece, CD8 naive two, and CD8 memory one.

V was trimmed by 0 bases and J by 7 bases, leaving 13 bases between them. In germline, CDR1 is LGHNA, CDR2 YSLEER. This CDR3 region has 15 residues. Study-level results: Relative to clonotypes present in all four donors, those not shared had lower generation probabilities.

Method: immunoSEQ multiplex PCR; TCRdb's copy keeps in-frame clones and lacks some. Of 1 million to 1.2 million clones listed, about 80% are singletons. The receptor comes from a man younger than 35 in good health. Some clones in this sample may be carry-over from other donors' samples. Sequences were obtained from memory CD4+ T cells from PBMCs. Subset denoted: CD45RA-negative fraction. V usage is TRBV4-3 and J usage is TRBJ2-1; TRBD2 might be the D (5 bases). This chain's CDR3 is CASSQERVLPNEQFF. For the CDR3, the DNA is TGCGCCAGCAGCCAAGAGCGGGTACTCCCGAATGAGCAGTTCTTC.